This T cell receptor (beta chain) is drawn from a study of low-dose radiotherapy and immunotherapy resistance in tumors. Study-level information: Individuals in Cohort 2 had 1 Gy per fraction every two weeks, adding up to 13 Gy over 26 weeks. The study gave patients oral aspirin 300 mg daily for four cycles from cycle 1 day 1.

The CDR3 covers 15 residues. CDR1 is KGHDR and CDR2 is SFDVKD in the germline V gene. The V and J ends lost 5 bases and 1 base respectively, with 12 bases between them. This clonotype is medium-sized in the sample. Gene-specific TRAV and TRBV primers were used for first-strand cDNA, covering alpha and beta chains. TCRs underwent about 20 PCR cycles of amplification with a constant-region primer and V-primer adapter. TCRdb independently ran MiXCR on the reads; one entry per CDR3 protein. The table records approximately 100,000 distinct CDR3 sequences, roughly 20% of them present only once. Time point noted: after trial treatment. Treatment indicated: LDRT plus nivolumab, ipilimumab, low-dose cyclophosphamide and aspirin (RACIN trial). The study gave donors nivolumab, ipilimumab, aspirin, low-dose cyclophosphamide and low-dose radiotherapy. Tumors of eligible patients were advanced, solid and lacking tumor-infiltrating lymphocytes.

This clonotype was sampled from a male donor with prostate cancer. The genes are TRBV24-1 and TRBJ2-3; D might be TRBD2 (5 bases). Here the sequenced sample was PBMCs, taken after low-dose radiotherapy plus immunotherapy. This chain's CDR3 is CATSVGGGGTDTQYF. The CDR3 bases are TGTGCCACCAGTGTCGGCGGAGGTGGCACAGATACGCAGTATTTT.